This passage covers 7 T cell receptor beta chains from one sample sequenced in a study of control samples from healthy donors and cancer patients. The protocol was immunoSEQ multiplex PCR, while the TCRdb copy is restricted to in-frame clones and leaves out a portion. The sample includes some 120,000 clones, approximately 84% of them seen just once. Specimen: blood. The receptors originated from a man aged 18 to 30 in good health.

The chain combines TRBV6-6 with TRBJ1-1; D is possibly TRBD1 (6 bases). Germline V gene lookup returns CDR1 MNHNY and CDR2 SVGAGI (reference sequence). CDR3 length: 14 amino acids. The V end lost 5 bases, the J end lost 2 bases, and 12 bases lay between the germline ends. DNA of the CDR3: TGTGCCAGCAGTAAGACAGGTACAAACACTGAAGCTTTCTTT. Protein product: CASSKTGTNTEAFF.

The rearrangement joins TRBV1 to TRBJ2-3; TRBD2 is the table's D call and was not checked against the DNA. TRBV1 is designated a pseudogene. CDR3 size: 18 residues. The DNA of the CDR3 is TGCACCAGCAGCCAAGAGCGGATAGCGAGTCGGACGTGGGATACGCAGTATTTT. Its protein is CTSSQERIASRTWDTQYF.

The chain recombines TRBV27 with TRBJ2-3; D call uncertain. The CDR3 totals 13 residues. Germline assignment: CDR1 MNHEY and CDR2 SMNVEV (reference sequence). Deletions cut 0 bases from V and 5 bases from J, with 6 bases between. The CDR3 DNA follows: TGTGCCAGCAGTTTATCAGGCAGAGATACGCAGTATTTT. This translates into CASSLSGRDTQYF.

V and J are TRBV14 and TRBJ2-1; the match to TRBD2 covers 11 bases. CDR1 is SGHDN and CDR2 is FVKESK in the germline V gene. J lost 6 bases, V lost 1 base, and 5 bases had no gene match. The CDR3 is 16 residues long. The CDR3 loop reads CASSQGTSGQGNEQFF. The CDR3 DNA reads as TGTGCCAGCAGCCAAGGGACTAGCGGGCAGGGCAATGAGCAGTTCTTC.

The chain employs TRBV4-2 and TRBJ2-7; D is possibly TRBD2 (5 bases). Looked up from germline, CDR1 is LGHNA and CDR2 is YNFKEQ. The CDR3 is 15 amino acids. The V and J ends lost 0 bases and 0 bases respectively, with 9 bases between them. CDR3 in amino acids: CASSQEGDLSYEQYF. As DNA, the CDR3 is TGTGCCAGCAGCCAAGAGGGAGACCTCTCCTACGAGCAGTACTTC.

The chain couples TRBV30 to TRBJ2-3; D uncertain. The CDR3 runs to 13 residues. The V end was cut by 2 bases, the J end by 4 bases, with 10 bases between. Germline-derived CDR1 and CDR2 are GTSNPN and SVGIG (reference sequence). The CDR3 DNA sequence: TGTGCCTGGAGTCCACCGAACGCAGATACGCAGTATTTT. The encoded protein is CAWSPPNADTQYF.

In this sample, this clone turned up once. The CDR3: CASSSTSPDHNEQFF. The CDR3 DNA reads as TGTGCCAGCAGCTCGACTAGCCCGGACCACAATGAGCAGTTCTTC. The chain has TRBV7-3 and TRBJ2-1; 7 bases match TRBD2. J was trimmed by 5 bases and V by 4 bases; bases with no gene match: 8. The germline gives CDR1 SGHTA, CDR2 FQGTGA. The CDR3 is 15 amino acids.